This T cell receptor beta chain is from a study of T cell changes during pregnancy in multiple sclerosis. TCRdb's copy holds only in-frame clones and misses some; the assay was immunoSEQ multiplex PCR. The sample has over 60,000 clones; over 85% are singletons. This specimen was peripheral blood, taken in the first trimester of pregnancy. This TCR was sampled from a female donor with multiple sclerosis, enrolled in a pregnancy study.

The CDR3 DNA reads TGTGCCAGCATCAGGGGGGCGGGGCTCCACTATGGCTACACCTTC. It yields the protein CASIRGAGLHYGYTF. The rearrangement links TRBV21-1 to TRBJ1-2; TRBD1, the table's D call, lacks a check against the DNA. TRBV21-1 is classified as a pseudogene. The CDR3 sequence is 15 residues long.